This section outlines one TCR beta chain sequence together with its context. Its antigen is currently unknown. The sample is drawn from a study of cytomegalovirus exposure and HLA in healthy donors. General study points: Accurate prediction of most subjects' HLA-A and HLA-B alleles from TCR beta sequences was reported. The study dropped some indistinguishable V segments, TRBV6-2 and TRBV6-3 among them.

The germline gives CDR1 LNHDA, CDR2 SQIVND (reference sequence). The CDR3 length is 14 residues. Trimming pared 7 bases from V and 6 bases from J, leaving 18 bases between. With 60 Vbeta and 13 Jbeta primers, the PCR was carried out. Per the original data handling: Approximately 9.9 million shared chains were among the roughly 78 million unique TCR beta chains that a later analysis counted. TCRdb's copy holds only in-frame clones and misses some; the assay was immunoSEQ multiplex PCR. Clone size and the V and J calls come from that table; the DNA yielded D and trimming. The top ten hold roughly 5.3% of the sample, which has about 110,000 clones, just under 70% seen once.

This sequence originates from a woman aged 65 to 85 in good health and CMV-seropositive. V usage is TRBV19 and J usage is TRBJ1-1; D gene ambiguous. The specimen sequenced was PBMCs. The CDR3: CASNPLGRTAEAFF. DNA of the CDR3: TGTGCCAGTAATCCACTGGGGAGGACCGCTGAAGCTTTCTTT.